The 28 T cell receptor beta chains below come from one sample, sequenced in a study of blood T cell repertoires in COVID-19. Libraries were prepared by immunoSEQ multiplex PCR; TCRdb keeps only in-frame clonotypes and omits some of them. Of about 200,000 clones in the sample, over 80% are singletons; the top ten hold roughly 7.1%. Material: peripheral blood. The receptors come from a woman aged 55-69 years with COVID-19, enrolled during active disease.

In its sample, this clone was seen a few times. This chain joins TRBV4-1 and TRBJ1-5, with a possible D match to TRBD1 (6 bases). V lost 2 bases and J 4 bases, leaving 9 bases between the germline ends. CDR3 length: 14 amino acids. The germline CDR1 and CDR2 sequences are MGHRA and YSYEKL. CDR3 sequence reads: CASSQNQGNQPQHF. DNA of the CDR3: TGCGCCAGCAGCCAAAATCAGGGGAATCAGCCCCAGCATTTT.

The chain couples TRBV5-6 to TRBJ1-6, with D perhaps matching TRBD1 (5 bases). CDR1 and CDR2 (germline): SGHDT, YYEEEE. The CDR3 contains 16 residues. V lost 4 bases, J lost 11 bases, and 22 bases lay in between. For the CDR3, the DNA is TGTGCCAGCAGCACTTCCTCCAGGGCCGGGAGGCCACCCCTCCACTTT. This gives the protein CASSTSSRAGRPPLHF.

The rearrangement uses TRBV6-4 and TRBJ2-1; 9 bases align to TRBD1. The CDR3 contains 15 residues. Losses at the gene ends were 4 bases for V and 6 bases for J; bases not matched to a gene: 7. The germline gives CDR1 MRHNA, CDR2 SNTAGT. CDR3 sequence: CASSVSDRGGNEQFF. DNA of the CDR3: TGTGCCAGCAGTGTTTCGGACAGGGGAGGCAATGAGCAGTTCTTC.

V is TRBV2 and J is TRBJ2-7; D call uncertain. CDR3 length: 12 amino acids. The germline CDR1 and CDR2 sequences are SNHLY and FYNNEI. Trimming shortened V by 6 bases and J by 3 bases, and 9 bases separated the two germline ends. CDR3 loop: CASRVYGYEQYF. The CDR3 bases are TGTGCCAGCAGGGTCTATGGCTACGAGCAGTACTTC.

V usage is TRBV3-1 (or the pseudogene TRBV3-2) and J usage is TRBJ2-5; 7 bases agree with TRBD2. CDR3 length: 17 amino acids. The trim removed 1 base at V and 4 bases at J, leaving 12 bases unmatched. Germline V gene data show CDR1 as LGHDT and CDR2 as YNNKEL (reference sequence). CDR3 amino acids: CASSQGVGGLVGETQYF. CDR3 nucleotide sequence: TGTGCCAGCAGCCAAGGGGTGGGAGGACTAGTTGGAGAGACCCAGTACTTC.

The table lists this clone with a few counts. This rearrangement joins TRBV27 to TRBJ2-1; the match to TRBD2 covers 8 bases. V shed 6 bases, J shed 7 bases, and the junction held 8 bases outside the gene matches. This CDR3 spans 14 amino acids. Germline CDR1 is MNHEY and CDR2 is SMNVEV (reference sequence). CDR3 in DNA: TGTGCCAGCAGCACCTGGGCTAGCGGGAATGAGCAGTTCTTC. Protein product: CASSTWASGNEQFF.

The rearrangement uses TRBV7-3 and TRBJ2-1; 9 nucleotides line up with TRBD2. Germline lookup yields CDR1 SGHTA and CDR2 FQGTGA. This CDR3 has 19 amino acids. J was trimmed by 3 bases and V by 7 bases; bases with no gene match: 19. The CDR3 region has the DNA TGTGCCAGCACCCCAGTGTGGGGACTAGCCCAGGAGGACTACAATGAGCAGTTCTTC. Protein sequence: CASTPVWGLAQEDYNEQFF.

The chain employs TRBV3-1 (or the pseudogene TRBV3-2) and TRBJ1-2, with D unresolved. Germline lookup yields CDR1 LGHDT and CDR2 YNNKEL (reference sequence). The V end lost 0 bases, the J end lost 8 bases, and 7 bases lay between the germline ends. This CDR3 has 12 residues. DNA of the CDR3: TGTGCCAGCAGCCAAGAAGGGAGAGGCTACACCTTC. Translation gives CASSQEGRGYTF.

This clone was seen many times. The junction does not match germline at one end; this may be a read error. The chain uses TRBV7-7 and TRBJ2-1; tentatively, D is TRBD2 (6 bases). Germline CDR1 SSHAT, CDR2 FNYEAQ (reference sequence). This CDR3 spans 16 amino acids. CDR3: CASSLSEGAGYNEQFF. The CDR3 DNA sequence: TGTGCTAGCAGCTTGTCCGAGGGAGCGGGTTACAATGAGCAGTTCTTC.

The J gene is TRBJ2-1, the V gene TRBV6-5, with 7 bases lining up with TRBD2. Trimming cost V 7 bases and J 1 base; bases outside gene matches: 7. The CDR3 extends over 15 amino acids. Germline CDR1 MNHEY, CDR2 SVGAGI. The CDR3: CASTKSGASYNEQFF. CDR3 DNA: TGTGCCAGCACCAAAAGCGGGGCTTCCTACAATGAGCAGTTCTTC.

The chain combines TRBV15 with TRBJ1-2; 9 positions agree with TRBD1. Germline lookup yields CDR1 LNHNV and CDR2 YYDKDF (reference sequence). This CDR3 region has 15 residues. J lost 8 bases, V lost 2 bases, and 9 bases had no gene match. CDR3 protein: CATSRPGTGIGGYTF. The CDR3 nucleotides are TGTGCCACCAGCAGACCCGGGACAGGGATAGGGGGCTACACCTTC. The full variable domain, with the rest looked up from reference TRBV15 and TRBJ1-2, is DAMVIQNPRYQVTQFGKPVTLSCSQTLNHNVMYWYQQKSSQAPKLLFHYYDKDFNNEADTPDNFQSRRPNTSFCFLDIRSPGLGDTAMYLCATSRPGTGIGGYTFGSGTRLTVV.

The chain couples TRBV28 to TRBJ1-5; TRBD1 agrees at 10 bases. The germline CDR1 and CDR2 sequences are MDHEN and SYDVKM. J lost 3 bases, V lost 3 bases, and 8 bases had no gene match. CDR3 size: 17 residues. CDR3 nucleotide sequence: TGTGCCAGCAGTTTCGTCCCGGGACAGGGGTTCAATCAGCCCCAGCATTTT. Encoded protein: CASSFVPGQGFNQPQHF. Filled out from reference TRBV28 and TRBJ1-5, the complete variable domain reads DVKVTQSSRYLVKRTGEKVFLECVQDMDHENMFWYRQDPGLGLRLIYFSYDVKMKEKGDIPEGYSVSREKKERFSLILESASTNQTSMYLCASSFVPGQGFNQPQHFGDGTRLSIL.

The chain recombines TRBV11-3 with TRBJ2-2; TRBD1 might be the D (6 bases). There are 14 residues in the CDR3. V lost 0 bases to trimming and J lost 5 bases, with 7 bases between them. Per germline, CDR1 SGHNT and CDR2 YENEEA. The CDR3 nucleotides are TGTGCCAGCAGCTTAGATGGACAGACCGGGGAGCTGTTTTTT. As protein: CASSLDGQTGELFF.

The V call is TRBV5-1, the J call TRBJ2-3; a weak D match, TRBD1 (5 bases). V was clipped by 4 bases and J by 2 bases, with 11 bases between them. Germline loops: CDR1 SGHRS, CDR2 YFSETQ. The CDR3 covers 14 residues. The CDR3 region has the DNA TGCGCCAGCAGCGTGGAAGGGGTCACAGATACGCAGTATTTT. Translation gives CASSVEGVTDTQYF.

This chain links TRBV10-3 with TRBJ1-1, with a tentative D call TRBD1 (5 bases). Germline V gene data show CDR1 as ENHRY and CDR2 as SYGVKD. V was clipped by 7 bases and J by 7 bases, with 13 bases between them. This CDR3 has 12 amino acids. CDR3 sequence: CAINRWGGEAFF. CDR3 nucleotides: TGTGCCATCAATCGCTGGGGCGGTGAAGCTTTCTTT.

The J gene is TRBJ2-5, the V gene TRBV5-1; D may be TRBD2 (7 bases). CDR1 SGHRS and CDR2 YFSETQ come from the germline V gene. The V and J ends lost 0 bases and 5 bases respectively, with 17 bases between them. This CDR3 region has 16 residues. In DNA form, the CDR3 reads TGCGCCAGCAGCTTGGCACCTCGGGGGGCCGGGGAGACCCAGTACTTC. Amino acids: CASSLAPRGAGETQYF.

The CDR3, as DNA: TGCAGTGCTAGTGCAGAGACATATGGCTACACCTTC. Its translation is CSASAETYGYTF. The chain combines TRBV20-1 with TRBJ1-2; unclear D gene. V dropped 3 bases and J dropped 5 bases, with 10 bases sitting between them. Germline CDR1 DFQATT, CDR2 SNEGSKA (reference sequence). This CDR3 comprises 12 residues.

The chain joins TRBV7-3 to TRBJ2-3, with D tentatively TRBD2 (6 bases). Germline V CDR1 and CDR2: SGHTA, FQGTGA. The V gene lost 6 bases and the J gene lost 0 bases, with 10 bases spanning the gap. The CDR3 is made up of 14 amino acids. The CDR3, as DNA: TGTGCCAGCAGTGGCGGGGTTAGCACAGATACGCAGTATTTT. As protein: CASSGGVSTDTQYF.

In regard to this clone: The sample contains more than one DNA sequence encoding this CDR3. The chain recombines TRBV5-1 with TRBJ2-7; D remains unclear. Between the trimmed V and J ends, which lost 0 bases and 1 base, there was a span of 5 bases. The CDR3 is 13 amino acids. Germline V gene lookup returns CDR1 SGHRS and CDR2 YFSETQ. CDR3 in DNA: TGCGCCAGCAGCTTGGGTCAGTCCTACGAGCAGTACTTC. It specifies CASSLGQSYEQYF.

J is TRBJ1-4 and V is TRBV5-1; D is possibly TRBD1 (6 bases). The V and J ends lost 4 bases and 0 bases respectively, with 10 bases between them. Per germline, CDR1 SGHRS and CDR2 YFSETQ. There are 15 residues in the CDR3. In DNA, the CDR3 is TGCGCCAGCAGCCATCGACAGGCAACTAATGAAAAACTGTTTTTT. Translated, it gives CASSHRQATNEKLFF.

The genes are TRBV7-6 and TRBJ1-6, with 8 nucleotides matching TRBD1. Trimming cost V 3 bases and J 6 bases; bases outside gene matches: 7. CDR1 and CDR2 from the germline V gene are SGHVS and FNYEAQ. The length of the CDR3 is 16 residues. The CDR3 nucleotides are TGTGCCAGCAGCTTTCGACAGGGGCTGGGTAATTCACCCCTCCACTTT. Translation gives CASSFRQGLGNSPLHF.

The V and J genes are TRBV4-2 and TRBJ2-2; the D gene is possibly TRBD1 (5 bases). The CDR3 consists of 16 residues. Trimming cost V 4 bases and J 3 bases, with 15 bases left between them. Per the germline V gene, CDR1 is LGHNA and CDR2 is YNFKEQ. The CDR3 DNA follows: TGTGCCAGCAGCCCCACAGGAGCAAAGGACACCGGGGAGCTGTTTTTT. Translated: CASSPTGAKDTGELFF.

The sample holds a few counts of this clone. This chain links TRBV29-1 with TRBJ1-2; D perhaps matches TRBD1 (6 bases). CDR1 is SQVTM, CDR2 ANQGSEA, per germline. V lost 6 bases to trimming and J lost 5 bases, with 13 bases between them. The CDR3 spans 12 residues. The CDR3 loop reads CSVQGSRYGYTF. As DNA, the CDR3 is TGCAGCGTCCAGGGGTCGCGATATGGCTACACCTTC.

The genes are TRBV5-1 and TRBJ2-6; TRBD2 aligns across 7 bases. The CDR3 is 18 amino acids. V was clipped by 0 bases and J by 1 base; unmatched bases: 7. CDR1 and CDR2 from the germline V gene are SGHRS and YFSETQ. The CDR3 DNA is TGCGCCAGCAGCTTGGGTGGGAGGGCTCCTTCTGGGGCCAACGTCCTGACTTTC. Residues: CASSLGGRAPSGANVLTF.

The chain carries TRBV2 and TRBJ2-4; weak D call: TRBD1 (6 bases). V gave up 2 bases and J gave up 5 bases, with 13 bases separating them. Germline V CDR1 and CDR2: SNHLY, FYNNEI. The CDR3 is made up of 15 amino acids. The CDR3 nucleotides read TGTGCCAGCAGTGAATTAGGGGGAATCCAAAACATTCAGTACTTC. Amino acid sequence: CASSELGGIQNIQYF.

This chain joins TRBV7-2 and TRBJ2-3; D perhaps matches TRBD2 (5 bases). V lost 6 bases, J lost 0 bases, and 7 bases lay in between. The CDR3 runs 13 residues. Germline V gene sequence: CDR1 SGHTA, CDR2 FQGNSA. This CDR3 reads CASRTGSTDTQYF. The CDR3 nucleotides are TGTGCCAGCAGGACGGGGAGCACAGATACGCAGTATTTT. The variable domain in full, with the rest retrieved from reference TRBV7-2 and TRBJ2-3, is GAGVSQSPSNKVTEKGKDVELRCDPISGHTALYWYRQSLGQGLEFLIYFQGNSAPDKSGLPSDRFSAERTGGSVSTLTIQRTQQEDSAVYLCASRTGSTDTQYFGPGTRLTVL.

The rearrangement links TRBV7-9 to TRBJ1-1, with TRBD1 as a possible D gene (5 bases). This CDR3 comprises 15 residues. V shed 0 bases and J shed 4 bases, with 12 bases lying between them. Germline V gene data show CDR1 as SEHNR and CDR2 as FQNEAQ (reference sequence). DNA of the CDR3: TGTGCCAGCAGCTTAGCGCCCAGGGTGGGCACTGAAGCTTTCTTT. This translates into CASSLAPRVGTEAFF.

The chain carries TRBV3-1 (or the pseudogene TRBV3-2) and TRBJ1-6; D gene uncertain. Germline assignment: CDR1 LGHDT and CDR2 YNNKEL (reference sequence). The CDR3 runs 13 residues. V was pared by 0 bases and J by 7 bases, with 4 bases between. The CDR3 coding sequence is TGTGCCAGCAGCCAAGAGGAGAATTCACCCCTCCACTTT. Its translation is CASSQEENSPLHF.